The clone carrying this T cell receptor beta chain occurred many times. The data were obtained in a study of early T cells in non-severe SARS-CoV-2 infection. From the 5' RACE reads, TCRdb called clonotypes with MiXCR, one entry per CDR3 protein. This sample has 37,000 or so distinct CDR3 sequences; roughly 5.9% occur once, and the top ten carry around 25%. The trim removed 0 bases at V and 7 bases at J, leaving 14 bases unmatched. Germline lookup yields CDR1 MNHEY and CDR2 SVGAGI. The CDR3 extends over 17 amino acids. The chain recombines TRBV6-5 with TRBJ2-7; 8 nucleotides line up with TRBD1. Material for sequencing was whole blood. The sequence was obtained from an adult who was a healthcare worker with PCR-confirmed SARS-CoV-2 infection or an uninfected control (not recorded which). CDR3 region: CASSYSGRTGNYGEQYF. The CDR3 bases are TGTGCCAGCAGTTACTCGGGGAGGACAGGGAATTACGGGGAGCAGTACTTC.